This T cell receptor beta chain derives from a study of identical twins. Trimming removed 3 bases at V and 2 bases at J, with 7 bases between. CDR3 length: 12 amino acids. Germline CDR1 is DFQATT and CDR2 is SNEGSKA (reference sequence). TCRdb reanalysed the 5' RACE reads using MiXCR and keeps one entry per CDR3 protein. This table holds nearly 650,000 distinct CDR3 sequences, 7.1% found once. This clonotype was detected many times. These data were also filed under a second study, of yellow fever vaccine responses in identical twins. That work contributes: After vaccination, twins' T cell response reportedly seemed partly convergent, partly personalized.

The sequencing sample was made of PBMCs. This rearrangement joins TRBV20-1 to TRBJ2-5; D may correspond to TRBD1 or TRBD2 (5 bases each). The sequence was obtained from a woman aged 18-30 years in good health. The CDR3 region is CSARGPQETQYF. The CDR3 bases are TGCAGTGCTAGGGGACCTCAAGAGACCCAGTACTTC.